This passage covers 9 T cell receptor beta chains from one sample sequenced in a study of blood T cells in healthy people across ages. Then a second PCR, running about 6 to 11 cycles, was carried out with a sample-barcoded 5' primer and a J-beta primer mix. TCRdb processed the 5' RACE reads anew with MiXCR; each CDR3 protein has one entry. The sample holds 600,000 or so distinct CDR3 sequences; 21% are singletons and the top ten take approximately 3.6%. Sequencing used blood. The receptors here all came from a man between 65 and 85 years old in good health.

CDR3 coding DNA: TGTGCCAGCAGACGCCTGACAGGGAACGAGCAGTACTTC. Protein product: CASRRLTGNEQYF. The gene calls are TRBV28 and TRBJ2-7; 7 nucleotides line up with TRBD1. The CDR3 consists of 13 residues. V was clipped by 6 bases and J by 5 bases; unmatched bases: 7. The germline CDR1 and CDR2 sequences are MDHEN and SYDVKM.

This clonotype occurred many times. This chain uses TRBV9 with TRBJ2-5, with 7 positions matching TRBD1. The J call may be mistaken, given a closer DNA end match to TRBJ2-7. Germline V gives CDR1 SGDLS, CDR2 YYNGEE. The CDR3 length is 13 residues. The DNA for the CDR3 is TGTGCCAGCAGTCGGGACAGCTTCTACGAGCAGTACTTC. It yields the protein CASSRDSFYEQYF.

This clonotype showed up many times. This chain joins TRBV29-1 and TRBJ2-3; 13 bases align to TRBD2. Germline V lookup: CDR1 SQVTM, CDR2 ANQGSEA. The CDR3 has 15 amino acids. J lost 9 bases, V lost 8 bases, and 14 bases had no gene match. As DNA, the CDR3 is TGCAGCTCGTTAGTTAGGACTAGCGGGAGATCCACGCAGTATTTT. It translates to CSSLVRTSGRSTQYF.

V is TRBV12-3 or TRBV12-4 and J is TRBJ2-2, with D perhaps TRBD1 (5 bases). This CDR3 has 14 amino acids. Trimming removed 6 bases at V and 4 bases at J, with 12 bases between. This CDR3 reads CASRGTGTTGELFF. In DNA, the CDR3 is TGTGCCAGCAGGGGAACAGGAACCACCGGGGAGCTGTTTTTT.

This clonotype was picked up a small number of times. The chain has TRBV3-1 and TRBJ2-2; TRBD1 agrees at 12 bases. Trimming removed 0 bases from V and 6 bases from J; junction bases left unmatched: 5. The CDR3 is 17 residues long. Germline CDR1 reads LGHDT; CDR2 reads YNNKEL (reference sequence). The CDR3 sequence: CASSQDGTGGEAGELFF. CDR3 bases: TGTGCCAGCAGCCAAGATGGGACAGGGGGCGAGGCCGGGGAGCTGTTTTTT.

This clonotype was recorded many times. The V call is TRBV6-2 or TRBV6-3, the J call TRBJ2-1; D gene unclear. V lost 6 bases and J lost 8, with 11 bases in between. Germline CDR1 is MNHEY and CDR2 is SVGEGT. This CDR3 is built from 12 residues. Here the CDR3 reads CASRVRQDEQFF. In DNA form, the CDR3 reads TGTGCCAGCAGGGTCCGGCAGGATGAGCAGTTCTTC.

The chain joins TRBV29-1 to TRBJ1-4; 7 nucleotides align to TRBD1. In germline, CDR1 is SQVTM, CDR2 ANQGSEA. V was pared by 6 bases and J by 4 bases, with 5 bases of the junction left unmatched. The CDR3 totals 13 residues. The CDR3: CSVTGARNEKLFF. In DNA, the CDR3 is TGCAGCGTCACAGGGGCGCGTAATGAAAAACTGTTTTTT. The whole variable domain, remainder taken from reference TRBV29-1 and TRBJ1-4, is SAVISQKPSRDICQRGTSLTIQCQVDSQVTMMFWYRQQPGQSLTLIATANQGSEATYESGFVIDKFPISRPNLTFSTLTVSNMSPEDSSIYLCSVTGARNEKLFFGSGTQLSVL.

The DNA for the CDR3 is TGTGCCAGCAGCTTAGAGGCAGGGGCCTCAGAGACCCAGTACTTC. Protein: CASSLEAGASETQYF. This chain connects TRBV7-9 to TRBJ2-5; D may be TRBD1 (6 bases). Trimming stripped 1 base from V and 4 bases from J, with 13 bases between. The CDR3 extends over 15 amino acids. Germline values: CDR1 SEHNR, CDR2 FQNEAQ (reference sequence).

This sequence joins TRBV20-1 and TRBJ1-1; D gene ambiguous. The CDR3 runs 13 residues. Trimming removed 3 bases from V and 1 base from J, with 9 bases in between. Germline-derived CDR1 and CDR2 are DFQATT and SNEGSKA (reference sequence). The CDR3 DNA is TGCAGTGCTAGGATGGGGTCGAACACTGAAGCTTTCTTT. Its protein product is CSARMGSNTEAFF.